A selection of T cell receptor beta chains follows, all from one sample in a study of immune cell composition in non-small cell lung cancer. Produced via immunoSEQ multiplex PCR; TCRdb's table is partial and in-frame only. The sample has roughly 3,000 clones, roughly 80% seen once. Sequenced: lung tumor tissue. All receptors derive from a human donor with non-small cell lung cancer. CDR3s include the opening cysteine and the closing phenylalanine or tryptophan. Each record gives: CDR3 length, V gene, J gene, CDR3 protein.

>16|TRBV7-6|TRBJ2-1
CASSMGALAEYNEQFF
>16|TRBV7-3|TRBJ1-5
CASSSRGQGTDQPQHF
>14|TRBV29-1|TRBJ1-2
CSARRPGGPYGYTF
>14|TRBV14|TRBJ2-7
CASSPLDSIYEQYF
>15|TRBV19|TRBJ2-2
CASSMATLNTGELFF
>15|TRBV7-8|TRBJ2-5
CASSLGWGTQETQYF
>15|TRBV5-1|TRBJ2-7
CASSTGQGATYEQYF
>18|TRBV27|TRBJ2-7
CASSLMGLAGVPLSEQYF
>13|TRBV28|TRBJ2-7
CASSFRGLIEQYF
>12|TRBV6-5|TRBJ1-1
CASSPGRGKAFF
>13|TRBV5-1|TRBJ2-7
CASSSGQFYEQYF
>16|TRBV4-1|TRBJ2-7
CASSLQPTSGSYEQYF
>12|TRBV29-1|TRBJ2-2
CSVLAGGGELFF
>13|TRBV27|TRBJ2-2
CASSLLDRGELFF
>16|TRBV28|TRBJ2-2
CASSPLGQKDTGELFF
>17|TRBV2|TRBJ2-1
CASSDLGLAGVINEQFF
>17|TRBV19|TRBJ2-3
CASSMGTSGRVSSTQYF
>13|TRBV30|TRBJ1-2
CAWSVRGRDGYTF
>14|TRBV28|TRBJ2-7
CASKLGTGSSEQYF
>14|TRBV5-1|TRBJ2-7
CASSLGQPPYEQYF
>16|TRBV29-1|TRBJ2-1
CSVDLAGVFSYNEQFF
>16|TRBV19|TRBJ2-5
CASSSGTSGLLETQYF
>17|TRBV4-1|TRBJ2-2
CASSRLGLAGDTGELFF
>14|TRBV6-1|TRBJ2-1
CASREGGPNNEQFF
>17|TRBV28|TRBJ1-2
CASSSPGGGEANYGYTF
>17|TRBV4-2|TRBJ2-3
CASSQAPSGSSRDTQYF
>16|TRBV5-6|TRBJ1-2
CASSFKGDRGLYGYTF
>17|TRBV7-9|TRBJ2-5
CASSARTSGYSGETQYF
>12|TRBV30|TRBJ2-7
CAWASSPYEQYF
>15|TRBV5-6|TRBJ1-1
CASSAGWRPNTEAFF
>14|TRBV30|TRBJ1-5
CAWSWTGGSQSQHF
>15|TRBV29-1|TRBJ2-2
CSVGGQGVGTGELFF
>11|TRBV7-2|TRBJ2-5
CASSPIRDQYF
>15|TRBV19|TRBJ2-2
CASSNRPRGTGELFF
>15|TRBV15|TRBJ2-1
CATSRSGTWGDEQFF
>15|TRBV6-5|TRBJ2-7
CASSPLTSGRHEQYF
>16|TRBV6-5|TRBJ2-7
CASSYSGLGLSYEQYF
>14|TRBV19|TRBJ1-5
CASSPAGVLQPQHF
>16|TRBV5-4|TRBJ1-3
CASSSAQGGVANTIYF
>16|TRBV27|TRBJ2-1
CASSPFLAALYNEQFF
>15|TRBV28|TRBJ2-5
CASSSRRDDQETQYF
>15|TRBV5-1|TRBJ2-1
CASSLWAPGEGEQFF
>11|TRBV7-9|TRBJ1-2
CASSRSYGYTF
>15|TRBV28|TRBJ2-7
CASSWARDSPYEQYF
>15|TRBV5-6|TRBJ2-2
CASSLWREDTGELFF
>16|TRBV18|TRBJ2-5
CASSPQASGDRRAQYF